This T cell receptor (beta chain) was sequenced for a study of T-cell reconstitution after alpha-beta-depleted transplantation in children. This clonotype was seen many times. For TCRbeta, the library was prepared with unique molecular identifiers. TCRdb recomputed calls from the PCR reads with MiXCR, one row per CDR3 protein. The sample includes 420,000 or so distinct CDR3 sequences, 9.5% to 13% of them seen just once. Germline-derived CDR1 and CDR2 are SGHRS and YFSETQ. The V end lost 3 bases, the J end lost 6 bases, and 5 bases lay between the germline ends. The CDR3 is made up of 11 amino acids. V and J are TRBV5-1 and TRBJ2-3; D possibly uses TRBD1 or TRBD2 (5 bases each). The source was PBMCs from the stem cell graft donor, collected from the stem cell graft. The receptor comes from a human donor who donated a stem cell graft to a child with acute myeloid leukemia. The CDR3 DNA follows: TGCGCCAGCAGCTGGGGGGATACGCAGTATTTT. Translated: CASSWGDTQYF.